A single sample is the source of the 8 T cell receptor beta chains below, sequenced in a study of cytomegalovirus exposure and HLA in healthy donors. 60 Vbeta and 13 Jbeta primers were used in PCR. Here immunoSEQ multiplex PCR was the method, and the copy in TCRdb shows in-frame clones only, minus some. The profile shows more than 50,000 clones, approximately 71% of them singletons. Material: PBMCs. The receptors come from a man between 50 and 59 years old in good health and CMV-seropositive.

The chain is built from TRBV10-3 and TRBJ2-7; 8 bases map to TRBD1. V lost 10 bases, J lost 1 base, and 3 bases stayed unmatched. CDR1 ENHRY and CDR2 SYGVKD come from the germline V gene. The CDR3 runs 12 residues. This CDR3 is CATWDRSYEQYF. CDR3 nucleotide sequence: TGTGCCACCTGGGACAGGTCCTACGAGCAGTACTTC.

The V and J genes are TRBV28 and TRBJ2-7; D possibly corresponds to TRBD2 (6 bases). Germline V lookup: CDR1 MDHEN, CDR2 SYDVKM. V lost 5 bases, J lost 2 bases, and 10 bases lay in between. The CDR3 runs to 13 residues. The CDR3 reads CASSGRRAYEQYF. The CDR3 bases are TGTGCCAGCAGTGGGAGGCGGGCCTACGAGCAGTACTTC. Based on the CDR3 plus reference TRBV28 and TRBJ2-7, the full variable domain is DVKVTQSSRYLVKRTGEKVFLECVQDMDHENMFWYRQDPGLGLRLIYFSYDVKMKEKGDIPEGYSVSREKKERFSLILESASTNQTSMYLCASSGRRAYEQYFGPGTRLTVT.

V usage is TRBV7-8 and J usage is TRBJ2-3; a possible D gene is TRBD2 (5 bases). The CDR3 contains 16 residues. Germline V CDR1 and CDR2: SGHVS, FQNEAQ. Trimming shortened V by 5 bases and J by 8 bases, and 23 bases separated the two germline ends. CDR3 region: CASSQAPRLARVTQYF. As DNA, the CDR3 is TGTGCCAGCAGCCAGGCCCCCCGTTTAGCGCGGGTTACGCAGTATTTT.

This clone has just a few counts. The V and J genes are TRBV5-6 and TRBJ2-7, with a tentative D call TRBD2 (6 bases). The CDR3 is 17 amino acids. The V gene's germline CDR1 is SGHDT and CDR2 YYEEEE. Trimming removed 4 bases from V and 2 bases from J, with 22 bases in between. DNA of the CDR3: TGTGCCAGCAGCCCTATGGCGTGGGCGGGGACCCCCTACGAGCAGTACTTC. Its protein is CASSPMAWAGTPYEQYF.

This clone has a handful of counts. The chain is built from TRBV4-3 and TRBJ1-2; TRBD1 might be the D (5 bases). The V and J ends lost 1 base and 4 bases respectively, with 19 bases between them. The CDR3 covers 17 residues. The V gene's germline CDR1 is LGHNA and CDR2 YSLEER. CDR3 bases: TGCGCCAGCAGCCAAGGAACAGGATGGCCTCCTACCTATGGCTACACCTTC. This encodes CASSQGTGWPPTYGYTF.

The rearrangement uses TRBV5-5 and TRBJ2-1, with 9 positions matching TRBD2. Germline values: CDR1 SGHKS, CDR2 YYEKEE (reference sequence). The CDR3 consists of 15 residues. Trimming removed 6 bases from V and 0 bases from J; junction bases left unmatched: 4. CDR3 bases: TGTGCCAGCACGGAGCGGGAGGTCTCCTACAATGAGCAGTTCTTC. Protein product: CASTEREVSYNEQFF.

The chain combines TRBV7-2 with TRBJ2-1; TRBD2 matches 12 bases. This CDR3 has 17 residues. The V gene end was trimmed by 4 bases and the J gene end by 2 bases; junction bases not matched to a gene: 6. Germline values: CDR1 SGHTA, CDR2 FQGNSA. Written as DNA, the CDR3 is TGTGCCAGCAGCTCGTATAGACTAGCGGGGGCCTACAATGAGCAGTTCTTC. Protein product: CASSSYRLAGAYNEQFF. The full variable domain, completed using reference TRBV7-2 and TRBJ2-1, is GAGVSQSPSNKVTEKGKDVELRCDPISGHTALYWYRQSLGQGLEFLIYFQGNSAPDKSGLPSDRFSAERTGGSVSTLTIQRTQQEDSAVYLCASSSYRLAGAYNEQFFGPGTRLTVL.

CDR3 loop: CASTQGTGPSPLHF. CDR3 sequence (DNA): TGCGCCAGCACCCAAGGGACAGGGCCTTCACCCCTCCACTTT. V usage is TRBV5-1 and J usage is TRBJ1-6, with 9 nucleotides matching TRBD1. Trimming took 6 bases from V and 9 from J; bases not matched to a gene: 7. This CDR3 contains 14 residues. CDR1 is SGHRS and CDR2 is YFSETQ in the germline V gene.